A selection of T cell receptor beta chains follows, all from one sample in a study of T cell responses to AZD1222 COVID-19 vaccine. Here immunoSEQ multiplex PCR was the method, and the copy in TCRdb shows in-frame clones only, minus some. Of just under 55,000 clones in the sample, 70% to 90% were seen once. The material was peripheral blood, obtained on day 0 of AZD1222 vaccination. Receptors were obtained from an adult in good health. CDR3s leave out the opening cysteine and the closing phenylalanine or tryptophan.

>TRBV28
ASSLGYSEQETQY
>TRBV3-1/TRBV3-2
ASSQGSSYSNQPQH
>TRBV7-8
ASSLTAGSTDTQY
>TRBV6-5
ASSTSYEQY
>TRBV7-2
ASSRRGGYNEQF
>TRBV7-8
ASSLFNSYNSPLH
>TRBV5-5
ASRIWTGLQNIQY
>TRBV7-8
ASSRGQSLSGNTIY
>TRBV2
ASQFRQGERTNEQF
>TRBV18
ASSPWGEEAF
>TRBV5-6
ASSLYPISNQPQH
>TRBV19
ASSSLGRNLAKNIQY
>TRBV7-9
ASSPVQPTNTGELF
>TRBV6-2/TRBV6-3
ASSYFGNTEAF
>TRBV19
ASSNVGLADKTYNEQF
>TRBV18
ASSQGQVNYGYT
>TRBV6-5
ASSYSPRGLGYT
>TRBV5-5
ASSPTVSELLTPQH
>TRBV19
ASSETVSMGYEQY
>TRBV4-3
ASSQDRGSSGEQF
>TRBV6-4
ASSAGNTGELF
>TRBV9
ASSADGLTEAF
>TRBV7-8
ASSPRGSNTGELF
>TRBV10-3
APKARNYGYT
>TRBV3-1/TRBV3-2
ASSPRDRGKNEQF
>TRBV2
ASSESGAYGYT